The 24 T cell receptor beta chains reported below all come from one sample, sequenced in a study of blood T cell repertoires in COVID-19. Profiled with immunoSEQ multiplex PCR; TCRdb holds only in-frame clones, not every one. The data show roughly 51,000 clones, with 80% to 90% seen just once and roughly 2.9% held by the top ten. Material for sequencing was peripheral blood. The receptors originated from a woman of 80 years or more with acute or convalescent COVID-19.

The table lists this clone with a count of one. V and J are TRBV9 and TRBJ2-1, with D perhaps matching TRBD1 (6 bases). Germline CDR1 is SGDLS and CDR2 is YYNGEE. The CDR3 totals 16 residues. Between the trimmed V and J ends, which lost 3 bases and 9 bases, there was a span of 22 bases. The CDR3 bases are TGTGCCAGCAGCGAGAGGGGGACACCCCCGACGGGTGAGCAGTTCTTC. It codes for CASSERGTPPTGEQFF.

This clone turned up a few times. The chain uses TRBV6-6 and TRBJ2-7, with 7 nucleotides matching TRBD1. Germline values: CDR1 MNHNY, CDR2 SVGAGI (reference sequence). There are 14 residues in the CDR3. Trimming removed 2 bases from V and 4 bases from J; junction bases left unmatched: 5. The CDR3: CASSYLRQGYEQYF. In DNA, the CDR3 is TGTGCCAGCAGTTACCTCCGACAGGGTTACGAGCAGTACTTC.

DNA for the CDR3: TGTGCCAGCTCACCAGGGACAGTCAATGAAAAACTGTTTTTT. Translating it yields CASSPGTVNEKLFF. The V and J genes are TRBV18 and TRBJ1-4, with TRBD1 matching over 7 bases. Germline trimming cut 2 bases from V and 5 bases from J; bases unmatched to any gene: 2. Germline V gene sequence: CDR1 KGHSH, CDR2 LQKENI. The CDR3 runs 14 residues.

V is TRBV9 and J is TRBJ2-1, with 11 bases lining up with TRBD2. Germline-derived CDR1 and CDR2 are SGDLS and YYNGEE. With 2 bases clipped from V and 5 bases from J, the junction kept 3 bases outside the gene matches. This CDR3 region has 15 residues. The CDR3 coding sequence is TGTGCCAGCAGCGTTAGCGGGGGGGCCCACAATGAGCAGTTCTTC. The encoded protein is CASSVSGGAHNEQFF.

CDR3 sequence (DNA): TGTGCCAGCAGCGTTGACAGGGCTCGATCTGGAAACACCATATATTTT. Its translation is CASSVDRARSGNTIYF. V is TRBV5-6 and J is TRBJ1-3; 7 bases map to TRBD1. J gave up 1 base and V 4 bases, and 8 bases lay outside the gene matches. The CDR3 runs to 16 residues. The germline V gene has CDR1 SGHDT and CDR2 YYEEEE.

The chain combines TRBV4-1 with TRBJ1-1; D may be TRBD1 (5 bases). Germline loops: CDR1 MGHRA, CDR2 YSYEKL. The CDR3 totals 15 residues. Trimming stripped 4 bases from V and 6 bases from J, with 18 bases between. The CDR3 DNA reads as TGCGCCAGCAGCCTTCAAGCGGGACGAGGGTCTGAAGCTTTCTTT. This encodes CASSLQAGRGSEAFF.

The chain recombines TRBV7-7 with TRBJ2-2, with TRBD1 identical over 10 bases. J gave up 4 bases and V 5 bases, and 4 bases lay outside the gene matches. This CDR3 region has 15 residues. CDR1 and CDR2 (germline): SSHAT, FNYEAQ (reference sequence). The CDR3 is CASSPRQGATGELFF. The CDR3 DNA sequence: TGTGCCAGCAGCCCGAGACAGGGGGCCACCGGGGAGCTGTTTTTT. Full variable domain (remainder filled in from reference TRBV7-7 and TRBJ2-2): GAGVSQSPRYKVTKRGQDVTLRCDPISSHATLYWYQQALGQGPEFLTYFNYEAQPDKSGLPSDRFSAERPEGSISTLTIQRTEQRDSAMYRCASSPRQGATGELFFGEGSRLTVL.

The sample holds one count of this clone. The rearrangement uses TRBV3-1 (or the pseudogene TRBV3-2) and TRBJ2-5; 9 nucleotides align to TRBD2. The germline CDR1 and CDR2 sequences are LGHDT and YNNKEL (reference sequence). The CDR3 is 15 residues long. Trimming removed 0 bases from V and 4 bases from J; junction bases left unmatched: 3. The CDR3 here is CASSQDLAGRETQYF. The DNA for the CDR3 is TGTGCCAGCAGCCAAGATCTAGCGGGGCGAGAGACCCAGTACTTC.

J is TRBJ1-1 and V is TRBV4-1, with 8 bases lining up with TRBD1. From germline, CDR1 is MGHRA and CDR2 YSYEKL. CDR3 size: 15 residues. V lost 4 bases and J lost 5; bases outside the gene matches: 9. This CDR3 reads CASSLHGQGQTEAFF. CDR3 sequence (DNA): TGCGCCAGCAGCCTACATGGACAGGGACAGACTGAAGCTTTCTTT.

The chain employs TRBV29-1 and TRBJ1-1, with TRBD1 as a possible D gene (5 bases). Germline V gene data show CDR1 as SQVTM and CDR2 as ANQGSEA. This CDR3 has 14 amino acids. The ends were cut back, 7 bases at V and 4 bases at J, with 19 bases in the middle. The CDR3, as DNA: TGCAGCGGGGAAGAGACGGGGGTGATCACTGAAGCTTTCTTT. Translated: CSGEETGVITEAFF. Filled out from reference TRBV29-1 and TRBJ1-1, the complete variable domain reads SAVISQKPSRDICQRGTSLTIQCQVDSQVTMMFWYRQQPGQSLTLIATANQGSEATYESGFVIDKFPISRPNLTFSTLTVSNMSPEDSSIYLCSGEETGVITEAFFGQGTRLTVV.

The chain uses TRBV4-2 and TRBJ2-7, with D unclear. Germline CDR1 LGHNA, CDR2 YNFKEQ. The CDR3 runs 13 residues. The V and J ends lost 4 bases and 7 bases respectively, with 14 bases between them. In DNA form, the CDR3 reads TGTGCCAGCAGCCCTGCATGGAGTGGGGAGCAGTACTTC. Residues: CASSPAWSGEQYF.

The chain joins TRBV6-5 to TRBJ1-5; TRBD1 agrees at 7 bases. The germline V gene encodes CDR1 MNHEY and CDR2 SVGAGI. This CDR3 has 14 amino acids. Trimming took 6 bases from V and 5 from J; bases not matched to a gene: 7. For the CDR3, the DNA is TGTGCCAGCAGGTCAGGGGGAAGGTATCAGCCCCAGCATTTT. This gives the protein CASRSGGRYQPQHF.

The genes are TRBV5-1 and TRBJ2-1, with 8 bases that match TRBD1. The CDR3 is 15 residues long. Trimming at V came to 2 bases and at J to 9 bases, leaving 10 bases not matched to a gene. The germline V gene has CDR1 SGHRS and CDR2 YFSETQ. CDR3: CASSFHQGANSEQFF. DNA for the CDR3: TGCGCCAGCAGCTTCCACCAGGGGGCAAACAGTGAGCAGTTCTTC. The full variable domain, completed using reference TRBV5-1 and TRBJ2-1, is KAGVTQTPRYLIKTRGQQVTLSCSPISGHRSVSWYQQTPGQGLQFLFEYFSETQRNKGNFPGRFSGRQFSNSRSEMNVSTLELGDSALYLCASSFHQGANSEQFFGPGTRLTVL.

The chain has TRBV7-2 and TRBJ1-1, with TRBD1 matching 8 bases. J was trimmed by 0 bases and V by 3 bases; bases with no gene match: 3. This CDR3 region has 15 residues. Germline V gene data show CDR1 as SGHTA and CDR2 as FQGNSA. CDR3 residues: CASSLYRGMNTEAFF. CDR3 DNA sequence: TGTGCCAGCAGCTTGTACAGGGGGATGAACACTGAAGCTTTCTTT. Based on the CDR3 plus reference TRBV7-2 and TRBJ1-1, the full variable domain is GAGVSQSPSNKVTEKGKDVELRCDPISGHTALYWYRQSLGQGLEFLIYFQGNSAPDKSGLPSDRFSAERTGGSVSTLTIQRTQQEDSAVYLCASSLYRGMNTEAFFGQGTRLTVV.

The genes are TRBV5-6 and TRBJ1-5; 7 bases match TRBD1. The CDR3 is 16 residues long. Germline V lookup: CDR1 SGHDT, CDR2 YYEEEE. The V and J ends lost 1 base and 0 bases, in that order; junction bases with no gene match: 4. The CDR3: CASSLRGTDSNQPQHF. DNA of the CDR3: TGTGCCAGCAGCTTGAGGGGGACAGATAGCAATCAGCCCCAGCATTTT.

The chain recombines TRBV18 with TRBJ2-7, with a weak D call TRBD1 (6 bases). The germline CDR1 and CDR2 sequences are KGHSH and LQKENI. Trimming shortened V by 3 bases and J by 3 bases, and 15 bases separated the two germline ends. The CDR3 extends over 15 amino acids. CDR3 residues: CASSPDRSPNYEQYF. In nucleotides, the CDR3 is TGTGCCAGCTCACCTGACAGGAGTCCTAACTACGAGCAGTACTTC.

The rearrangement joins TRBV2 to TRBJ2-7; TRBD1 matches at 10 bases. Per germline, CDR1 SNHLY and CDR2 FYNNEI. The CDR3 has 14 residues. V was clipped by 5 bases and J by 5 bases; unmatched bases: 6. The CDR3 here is CASSKTGGYNEQYF. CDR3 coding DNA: TGTGCCAGCAGTAAGACAGGGGGCTACAACGAGCAGTACTTC.

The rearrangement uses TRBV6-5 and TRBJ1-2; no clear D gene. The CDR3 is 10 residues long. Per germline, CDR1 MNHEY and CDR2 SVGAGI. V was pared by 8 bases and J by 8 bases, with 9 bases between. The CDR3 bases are TGTGCCAGCTCCGAGGAGGGCTACACCTTC. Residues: CASSEEGYTF.

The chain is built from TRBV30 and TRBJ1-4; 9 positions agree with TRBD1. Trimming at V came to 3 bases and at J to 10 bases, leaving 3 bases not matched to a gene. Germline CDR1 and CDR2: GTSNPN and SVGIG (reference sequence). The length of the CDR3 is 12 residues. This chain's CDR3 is CAWRTGGGKLFF. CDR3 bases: TGTGCCTGGAGAACAGGGGGCGGAAAACTGTTTTTT.

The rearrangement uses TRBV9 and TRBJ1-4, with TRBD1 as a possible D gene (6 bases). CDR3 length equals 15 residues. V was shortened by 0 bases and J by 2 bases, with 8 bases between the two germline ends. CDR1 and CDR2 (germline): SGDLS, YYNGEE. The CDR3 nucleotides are TGTGCCAGCAGCGTAGAGGGGGGGACTAATGAAAAACTGTTTTTT. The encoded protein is CASSVEGGTNEKLFF.

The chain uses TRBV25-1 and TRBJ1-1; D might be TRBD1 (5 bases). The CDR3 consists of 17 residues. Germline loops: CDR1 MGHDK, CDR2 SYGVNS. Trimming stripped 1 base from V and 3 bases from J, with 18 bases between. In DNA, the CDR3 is TGTGCCAGCAGTGAATCGGGGACTGGGGGGGAGTACACTGAAGCTTTCTTT. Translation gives CASSESGTGGEYTEAFF.

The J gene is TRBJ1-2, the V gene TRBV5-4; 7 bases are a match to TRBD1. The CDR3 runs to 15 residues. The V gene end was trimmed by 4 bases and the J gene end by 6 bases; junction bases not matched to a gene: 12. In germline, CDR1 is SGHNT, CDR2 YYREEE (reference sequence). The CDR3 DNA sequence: TGTGCCAGCAGCGGAATTCGGACAGGCGATCATGGCTACACCTTC. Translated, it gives CASSGIRTGDHGYTF.

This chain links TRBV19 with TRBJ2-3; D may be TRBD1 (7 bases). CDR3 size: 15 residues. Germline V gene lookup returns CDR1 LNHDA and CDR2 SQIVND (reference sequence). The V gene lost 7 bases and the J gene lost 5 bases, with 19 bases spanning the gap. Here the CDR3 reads CASTEGQLGGDTQYF. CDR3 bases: TGTGCCAGTACCGAGGGACAGTTGGGAGGAGATACGCAGTATTTT.

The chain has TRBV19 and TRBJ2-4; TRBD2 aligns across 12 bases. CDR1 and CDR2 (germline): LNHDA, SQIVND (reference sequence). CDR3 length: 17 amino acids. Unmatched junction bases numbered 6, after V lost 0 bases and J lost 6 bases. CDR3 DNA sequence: TGTGCCAGTAGTATAGATCCGCCTAGCGGGGGGGCAAACATTCAGTACTTC. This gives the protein CASSIDPPSGGANIQYF.